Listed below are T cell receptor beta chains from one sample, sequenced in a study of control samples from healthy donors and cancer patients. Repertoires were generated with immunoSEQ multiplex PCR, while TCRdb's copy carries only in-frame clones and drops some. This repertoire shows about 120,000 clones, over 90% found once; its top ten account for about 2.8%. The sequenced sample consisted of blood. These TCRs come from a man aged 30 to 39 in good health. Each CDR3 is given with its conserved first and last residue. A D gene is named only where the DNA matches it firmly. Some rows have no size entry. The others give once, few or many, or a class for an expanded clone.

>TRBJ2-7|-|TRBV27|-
TGTGCCAGCAGTTTATACGGGGGCTTCTCCTACGAGCAGTACTTC
CASSLYGGFSYEQYF
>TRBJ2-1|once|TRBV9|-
TGTGCCAGCAGCGTAACCCCCCCCTGGAGCTCCTACAATGAGCAGTTCTTC
CASSVTPPWSSYNEQFF
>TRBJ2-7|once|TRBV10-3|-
TGTGCCATCAGGGGGGAATACGAGCAGTACTTC
CAIRGEYEQYF
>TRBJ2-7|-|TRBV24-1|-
TGTGCCACCAGTGATTCGTCGCGGGGCTACGAGCAGTACTTC
CATSDSSRGYEQYF
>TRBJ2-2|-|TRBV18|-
TGTGCCAGCTCCCCCGGGGGAAACACCGGGGAGCTGTTTTTT
CASSPGGNTGELFF
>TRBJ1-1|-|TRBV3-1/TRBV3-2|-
TGTGCCAGCAGCCAAGAATCGGTCATGAACACTGAAGCTTTCTTT
CASSQESVMNTEAFF
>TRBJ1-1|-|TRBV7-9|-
TGTGCCAGCAGCTTAGCCATCGGGGCTTCGACGAACACTGAAGCTTTCTTT
CASSLAIGASTNTEAFF
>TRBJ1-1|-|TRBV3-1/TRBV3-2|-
TGTGCCAGCAGCCTGGGGCCTCCCGGGGCTGAAGCTTTCTTT
CASSLGPPGAEAFF
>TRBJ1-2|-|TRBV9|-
TGTGCCAGCAGCCTTTTTAGGATCTATGGCTACACCTTC
CASSLFRIYGYTF
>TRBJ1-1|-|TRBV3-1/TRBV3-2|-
TGTGCCAGCAGCCAGAGCGAGGGACGTACTGAAGCTTTCTTT
CASSQSEGRTEAFF
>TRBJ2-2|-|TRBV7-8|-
TGTGCCAGCAGCCCCCGGGTTCCGAACACCGGGGAGCTGTTTTTT
CASSPRVPNTGELFF
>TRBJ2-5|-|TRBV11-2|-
TGTGCCAGCAGCTTAAATCTCAGAGAGACCCAGTACTTC
CASSLNLRETQYF
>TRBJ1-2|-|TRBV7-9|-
TGTGCCAGCAGCTTTAGCGCAATCGGGTTTGGCTACACCTTC
CASSFSAIGFGYTF
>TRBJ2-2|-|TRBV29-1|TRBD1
TGCAGCGGCCGGACAGGGGGAGCCGGGGAGCTGTTTTTT
CSGRTGGAGELFF
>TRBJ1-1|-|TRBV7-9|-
TGTGCCAGCAGCCGGGGTGAAGCTTTCTTT
CASSRGEAFF
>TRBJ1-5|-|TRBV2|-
TGTGCCAGCAGTGAAGCTGGCGTCACAGCCTTCAATCAGCCCCAGCATTTT
CASSEAGVTAFNQPQHF
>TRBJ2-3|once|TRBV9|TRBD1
TGTGCCAGCAGCTCCATCCGACGAGTATCGGGACAGGGGGTGGAAGATACGCAGTATTTT
CASSSIRRVSGQGVEDTQYF
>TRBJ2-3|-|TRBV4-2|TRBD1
TGTGCCAGCAGCCAAGATTCCCGCAGGGGGAACACAGATACGCAGTATTTT
CASSQDSRRGNTDTQYF
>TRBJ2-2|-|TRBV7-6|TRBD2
TGTGCCAGCAGCTTAACTAGCGGGGGGGTAAACACCGGGGAGCTGTTTTTT
CASSLTSGGVNTGELFF
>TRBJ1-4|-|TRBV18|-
TGTGCCAGCTCGATATCACAGGGACTCGGGAAACTGTTTTTT
CASSISQGLGKLFF
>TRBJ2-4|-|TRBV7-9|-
TGTGCCAGCAGCTTAGACGGTTTAGCCAAAAACATTCAGTACTTC
CASSLDGLAKNIQYF
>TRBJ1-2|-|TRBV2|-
TGTGCCAGCAGAGAGGGCCCGTCGGGTGGCTACACCTTC
CASREGPSGGYTF
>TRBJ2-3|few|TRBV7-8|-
TGTGCCAGCAGCTTACGGCCCATCACAGATACGCAGTATTTT
CASSLRPITDTQYF
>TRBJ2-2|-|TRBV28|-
TGTGGTTCTCGGCCGACAGTGAACACCGGGGAGCTGTTTTTT
CGSRPTVNTGELFF
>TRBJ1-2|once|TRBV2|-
TGTGCCAGCCTAACGATCGCGTACGGGCGGTATGGCTACACCTTC
CASLTIAYGRYGYTF
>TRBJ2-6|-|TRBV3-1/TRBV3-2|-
TGTGCCAGCAGCCCGAACTTCTCTGGGGCCAACGTCCTGACTTTC
CASSPNFSGANVLTF
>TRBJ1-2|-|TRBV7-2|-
TGTGCCAGCGCCCGATCAGGGAGTTTAAGAGGTGGCTACACCTTC
CASARSGSLRGGYTF
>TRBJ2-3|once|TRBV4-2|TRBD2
TGTGCCAGCAGCCAAGATCTAGCGGGGGGGGCAGATACGCAGTATTTT
CASSQDLAGGADTQYF
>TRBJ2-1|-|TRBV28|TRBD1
TGTGCCAGCAGTCCCCACGGACAGGGCCACAATGAGCAGTTCTTC
CASSPHGQGHNEQFF
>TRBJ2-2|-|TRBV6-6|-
TGTGCCAGCAGTTACCGCGACACCGGAACCGGGGAGCTGTTTTTT
CASSYRDTGTGELFF
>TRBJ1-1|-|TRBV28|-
TGTGCCAGCATCCGGCCCGGGGACACTGAAGCTTTCTTT
CASIRPGDTEAFF
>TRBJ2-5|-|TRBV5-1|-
TGCGCCAGCAGCTTCGCCGGGTTCTGGGGAGAAGAGACCCAGTACTTC
CASSFAGFWGEETQYF